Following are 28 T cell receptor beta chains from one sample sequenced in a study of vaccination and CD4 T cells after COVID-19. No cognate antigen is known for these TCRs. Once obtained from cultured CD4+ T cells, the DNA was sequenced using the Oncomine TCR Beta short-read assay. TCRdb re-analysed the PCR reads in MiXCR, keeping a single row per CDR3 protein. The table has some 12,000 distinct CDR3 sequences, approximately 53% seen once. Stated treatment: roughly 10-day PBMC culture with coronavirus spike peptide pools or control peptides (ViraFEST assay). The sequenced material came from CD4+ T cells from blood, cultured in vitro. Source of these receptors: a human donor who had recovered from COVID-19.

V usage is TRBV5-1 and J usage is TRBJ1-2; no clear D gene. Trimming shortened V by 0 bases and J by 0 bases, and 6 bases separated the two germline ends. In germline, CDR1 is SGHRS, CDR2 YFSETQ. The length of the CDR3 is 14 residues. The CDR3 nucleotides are TGCGCCAGCAGCTTGGAATCTGCTAACTATGGCTACACCTTC. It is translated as CASSLESANYGYTF.

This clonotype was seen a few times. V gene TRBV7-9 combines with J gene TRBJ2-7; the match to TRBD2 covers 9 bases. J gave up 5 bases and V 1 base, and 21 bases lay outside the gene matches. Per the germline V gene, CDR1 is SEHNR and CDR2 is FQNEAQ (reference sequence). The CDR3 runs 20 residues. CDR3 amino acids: CASSLVYLGTSIGGSDEQYF. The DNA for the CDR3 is TGTGCCAGCAGCTTAGTATATTTGGGGACTAGCATTGGGGGATCGGACGAGCAGTACTTC.

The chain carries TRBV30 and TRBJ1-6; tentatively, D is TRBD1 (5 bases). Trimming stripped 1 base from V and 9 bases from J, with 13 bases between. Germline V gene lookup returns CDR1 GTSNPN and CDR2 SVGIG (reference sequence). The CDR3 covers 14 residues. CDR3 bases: TGTGCCTGGAGTGGAGGGGACCTAGGTTCACCCCTCCACTTT. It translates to CAWSGGDLGSPLHF.

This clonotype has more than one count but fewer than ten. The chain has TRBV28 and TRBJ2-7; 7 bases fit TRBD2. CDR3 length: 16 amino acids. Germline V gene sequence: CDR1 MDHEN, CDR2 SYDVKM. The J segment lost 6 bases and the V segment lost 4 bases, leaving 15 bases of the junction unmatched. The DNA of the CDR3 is TGTGCCAGCAGTTCCCTCGGAGGGAGGGGAGAGGGCGAGCAGTACTTC. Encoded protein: CASSSLGGRGEGEQYF.

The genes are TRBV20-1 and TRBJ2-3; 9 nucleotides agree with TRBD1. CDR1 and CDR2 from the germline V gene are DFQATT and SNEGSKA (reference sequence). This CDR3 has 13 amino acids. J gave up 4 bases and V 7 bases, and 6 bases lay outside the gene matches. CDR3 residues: CSGQGGVADTQYF. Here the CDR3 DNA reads TGCAGTGGACAGGGGGGGGTGGCAGATACGCAGTATTTT.

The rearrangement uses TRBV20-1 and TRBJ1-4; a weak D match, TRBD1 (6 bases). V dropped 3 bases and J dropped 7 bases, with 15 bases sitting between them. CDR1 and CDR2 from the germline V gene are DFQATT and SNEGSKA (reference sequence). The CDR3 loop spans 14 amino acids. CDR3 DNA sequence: TGCAGTGCTAGGGACAGTCGCGGGTTTGAAAAACTGTTTTTT. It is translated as CSARDSRGFEKLFF.

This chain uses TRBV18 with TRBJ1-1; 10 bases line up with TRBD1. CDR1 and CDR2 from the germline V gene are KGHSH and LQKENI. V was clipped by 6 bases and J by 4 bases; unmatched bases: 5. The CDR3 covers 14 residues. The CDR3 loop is CASSPRTGGTEAFF. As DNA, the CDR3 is TGTGCCAGCTCCCCGCGGACAGGGGGCACTGAAGCTTTCTTT.

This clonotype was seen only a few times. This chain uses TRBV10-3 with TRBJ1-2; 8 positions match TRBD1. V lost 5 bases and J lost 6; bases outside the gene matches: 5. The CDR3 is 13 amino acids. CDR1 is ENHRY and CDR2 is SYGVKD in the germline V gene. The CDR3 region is CAISLDRVDGYTF. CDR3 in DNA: TGTGCCATCAGTTTGGACAGGGTGGATGGCTACACCTTC.

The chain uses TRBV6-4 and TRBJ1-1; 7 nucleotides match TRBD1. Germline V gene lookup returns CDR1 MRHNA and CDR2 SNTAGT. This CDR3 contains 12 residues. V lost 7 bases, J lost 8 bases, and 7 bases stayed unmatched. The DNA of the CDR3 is TGTGCCAGCAATATCTCAGGGGGGGAAGCTTTCTTT. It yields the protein CASNISGGEAFF.

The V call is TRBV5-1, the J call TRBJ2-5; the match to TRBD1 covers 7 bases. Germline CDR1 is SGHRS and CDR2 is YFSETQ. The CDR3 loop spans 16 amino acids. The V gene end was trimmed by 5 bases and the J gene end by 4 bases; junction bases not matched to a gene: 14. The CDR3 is CASSPFGTEDRETQYF. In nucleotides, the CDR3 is TGCGCCAGCAGTCCATTTGGGACAGAGGATAGAGAGACCCAGTACTTC.

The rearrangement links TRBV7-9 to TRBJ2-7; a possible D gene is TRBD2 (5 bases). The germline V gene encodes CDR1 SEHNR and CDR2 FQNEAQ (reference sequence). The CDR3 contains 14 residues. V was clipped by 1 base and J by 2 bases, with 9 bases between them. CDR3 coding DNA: TGTGCCAGCAGCTTAGGGGGAGACCCCTACGAGCAGTACTTC. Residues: CASSLGGDPYEQYF.

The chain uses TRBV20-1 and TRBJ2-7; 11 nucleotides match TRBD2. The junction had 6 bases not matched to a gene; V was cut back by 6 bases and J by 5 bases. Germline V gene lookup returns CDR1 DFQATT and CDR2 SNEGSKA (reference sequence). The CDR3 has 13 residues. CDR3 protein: CSAGTSGYHEQYF. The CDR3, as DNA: TGCAGTGCAGGGACTAGCGGTTACCACGAGCAGTACTTC.

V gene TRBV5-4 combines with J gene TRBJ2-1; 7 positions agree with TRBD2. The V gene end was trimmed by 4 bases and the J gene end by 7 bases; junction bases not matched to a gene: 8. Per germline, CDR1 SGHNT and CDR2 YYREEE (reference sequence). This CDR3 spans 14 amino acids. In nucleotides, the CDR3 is TGTGCCAGCAGCCCCGTGGCGGGAGTAAATGAGCAGTTCTTC. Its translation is CASSPVAGVNEQFF.

CDR3 nucleotide sequence: TGTGCCTGGGGGACAGATACCTACGAGCAGTACTTC. This sequence encodes CAWGTDTYEQYF. The J gene is TRBJ2-7, the V gene TRBV30; 7 bases are shared with TRBD1. CDR1 and CDR2 (germline): GTSNPN, SVGIG (reference sequence). This CDR3 region has 12 residues. The V segment lost 5 bases and the J segment 2 bases; nucleotides outside the gene matches: 3.

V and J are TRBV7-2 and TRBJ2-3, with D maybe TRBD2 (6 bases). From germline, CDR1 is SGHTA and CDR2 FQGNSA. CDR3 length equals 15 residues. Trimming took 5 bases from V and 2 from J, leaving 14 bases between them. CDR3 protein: CASSKTRGVTDTQYF. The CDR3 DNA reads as TGTGCCAGCAGCAAGACTAGAGGGGTCACAGATACGCAGTATTTT.

The CDR3 sequence: CASSMRLGEETQYF. The CDR3 nucleotides read TGTGCCAGCAGCATGAGGTTAGGGGAAGAGACCCAGTACTTC. The chain links TRBV5-8 to TRBJ2-5, with D possibly TRBD1 on 5 matching bases. The CDR3 length is 14 residues. The germline V gene encodes CDR1 SGHTS and CDR2 YDEGEE. The ends were cut back, 4 bases at V and 3 bases at J, with 13 bases in the middle.

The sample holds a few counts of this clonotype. The CDR3 DNA sequence: TGTGCCAGCAGCTTATTGGGACCGTCCACCGGGGAGCTGTTTTTT. This encodes CASSLLGPSTGELFF. This chain uses TRBV7-3 with TRBJ2-2, with D tentatively TRBD1 or TRBD2 (5 bases each). Trimming pared 2 bases from V and 4 bases from J, leaving 11 bases between. The CDR3 has 15 residues. Germline CDR1 is SGHTA and CDR2 is FQGTGA.

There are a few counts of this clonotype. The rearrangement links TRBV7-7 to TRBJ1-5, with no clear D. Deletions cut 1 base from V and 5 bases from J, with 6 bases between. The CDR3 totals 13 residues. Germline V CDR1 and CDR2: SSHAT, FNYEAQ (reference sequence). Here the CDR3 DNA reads TGTGCCAGCAGCTTAGAGAGGGATCAGCCCCAGCATTTT. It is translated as CASSLERDQPQHF.

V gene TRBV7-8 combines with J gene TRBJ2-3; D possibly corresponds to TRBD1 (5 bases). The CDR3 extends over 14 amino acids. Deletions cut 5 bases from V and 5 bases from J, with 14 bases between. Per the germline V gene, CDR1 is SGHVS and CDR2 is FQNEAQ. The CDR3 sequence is CASSEDSAGDTQYF. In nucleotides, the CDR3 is TGTGCCAGCAGCGAAGACAGTGCAGGAGATACGCAGTATTTT.

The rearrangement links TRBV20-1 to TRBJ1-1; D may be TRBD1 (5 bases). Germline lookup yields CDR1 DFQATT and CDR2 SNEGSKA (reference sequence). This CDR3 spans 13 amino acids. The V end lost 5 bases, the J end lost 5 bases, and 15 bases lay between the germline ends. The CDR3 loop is CSAESRAATEAFF. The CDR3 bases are TGCAGTGCTGAAAGCAGGGCGGCAACTGAAGCTTTCTTT.

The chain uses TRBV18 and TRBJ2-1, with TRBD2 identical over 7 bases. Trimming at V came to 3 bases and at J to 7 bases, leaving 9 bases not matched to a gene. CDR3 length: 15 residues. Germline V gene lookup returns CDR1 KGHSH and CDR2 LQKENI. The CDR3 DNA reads TGTGCCAGCTCACCCGTAGCGGGTATAAGGAATGAGCAGTTCTTC. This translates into CASSPVAGIRNEQFF.

The CDR3 here is CASSYQMETQYF. CDR3 bases: TGTGCCAGCAGTTATCAGATGGAGACCCAGTACTTC. The V and J genes are TRBV6-2 or TRBV6-3 and TRBJ2-5, with D uncertain. The CDR3 length is 12 residues. V shed 3 bases and J shed 5 bases, with 7 bases lying between them. The germline V gene has CDR1 MNHEY and CDR2 SVGEGT.

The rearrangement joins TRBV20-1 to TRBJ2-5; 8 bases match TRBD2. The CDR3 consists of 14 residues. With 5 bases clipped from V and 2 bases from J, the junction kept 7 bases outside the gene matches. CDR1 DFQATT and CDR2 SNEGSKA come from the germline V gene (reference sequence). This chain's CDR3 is CSARGLAPQETQYF. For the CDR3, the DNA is TGCAGTGCTCGAGGACTAGCCCCTCAAGAGACCCAGTACTTC.

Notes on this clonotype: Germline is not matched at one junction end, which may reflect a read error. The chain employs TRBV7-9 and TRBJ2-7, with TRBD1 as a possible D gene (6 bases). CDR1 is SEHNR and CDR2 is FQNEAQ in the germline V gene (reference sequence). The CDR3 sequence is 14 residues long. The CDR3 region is CASTSGTLSDEQCF. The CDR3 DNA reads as TGTGCCAGCACTTCCGGGACATTATCCGACGAGCAGTGCTTC.

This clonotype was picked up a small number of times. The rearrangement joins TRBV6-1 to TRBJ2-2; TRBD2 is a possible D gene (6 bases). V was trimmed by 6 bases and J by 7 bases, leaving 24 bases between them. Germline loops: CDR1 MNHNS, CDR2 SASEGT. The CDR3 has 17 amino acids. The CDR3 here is CASRESGAGFRSGELFF. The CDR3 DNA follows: TGTGCCAGCAGGGAGTCTGGCGCGGGGTTTCGGAGCGGGGAGCTGTTTTTT.

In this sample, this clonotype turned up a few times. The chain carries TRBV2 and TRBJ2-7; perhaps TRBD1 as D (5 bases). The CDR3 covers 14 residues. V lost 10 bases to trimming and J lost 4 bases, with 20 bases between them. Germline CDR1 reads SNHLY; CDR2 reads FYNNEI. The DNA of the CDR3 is TGTGCCACCCCCCCCCGCGGCAGGGATTACGAGCAGTACTTC. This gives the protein CATPPRGRDYEQYF.

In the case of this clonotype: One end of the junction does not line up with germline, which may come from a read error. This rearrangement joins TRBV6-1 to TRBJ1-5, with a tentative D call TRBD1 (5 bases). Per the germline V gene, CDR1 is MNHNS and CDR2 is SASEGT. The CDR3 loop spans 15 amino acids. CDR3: CASRREGYSNQLQHF. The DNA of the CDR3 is TGTGCCAGCAGGAGAGAGGGGTATAGCAATCAGCTCCAGCATTTT.

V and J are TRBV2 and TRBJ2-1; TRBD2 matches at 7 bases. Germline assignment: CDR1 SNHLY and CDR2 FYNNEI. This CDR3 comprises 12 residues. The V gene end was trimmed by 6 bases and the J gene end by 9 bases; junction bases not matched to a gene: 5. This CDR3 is CASSLTSREQFF. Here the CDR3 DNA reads TGTGCCAGCAGCCTGACTAGCCGTGAGCAGTTCTTC.